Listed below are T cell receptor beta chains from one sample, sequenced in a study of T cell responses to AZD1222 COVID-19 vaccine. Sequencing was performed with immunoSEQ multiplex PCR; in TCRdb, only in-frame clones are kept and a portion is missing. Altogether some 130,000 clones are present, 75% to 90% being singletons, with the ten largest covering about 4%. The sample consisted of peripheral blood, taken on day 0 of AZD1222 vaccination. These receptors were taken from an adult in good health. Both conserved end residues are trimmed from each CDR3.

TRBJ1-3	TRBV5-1	ASNEKEGGSGNTIY
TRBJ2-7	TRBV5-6	ASSLDPWQNWYEQY
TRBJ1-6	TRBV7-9	ASSHMRQGWDSPLH
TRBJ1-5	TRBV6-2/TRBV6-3	ASSWTGGNQPQH
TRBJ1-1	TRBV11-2	ASSRTTNTEAF
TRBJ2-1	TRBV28	ASRSDRVEQF
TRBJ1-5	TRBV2	ASRIEKAQPQH
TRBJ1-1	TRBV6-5	ASNAEEGIGAF
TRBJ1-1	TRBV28	ASDSPGGRGTEAF
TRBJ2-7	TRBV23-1	ASSHEQY
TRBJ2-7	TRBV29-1	SVGSLQGAYEQY
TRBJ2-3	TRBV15	ATSSDGTGGADTQY
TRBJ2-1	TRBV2	ASSGLAGGYNEQF
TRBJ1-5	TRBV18	ASSPPPGPQRAQPQH
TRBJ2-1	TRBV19	ASSKGRGRYNEQF
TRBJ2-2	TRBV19	ASRGVPGQGFTGELF
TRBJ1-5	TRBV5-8	ASSPGWGGLDGNQPQH
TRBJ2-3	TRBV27	ASSLWTGRGTDTQY
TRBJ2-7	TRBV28	ASSLGSGTGVNEQY
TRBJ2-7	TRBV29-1	SVVRGAMTSEQY
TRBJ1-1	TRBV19	ASSPMGGLNTEAF
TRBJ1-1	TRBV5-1	ASSLDSDRGRAF
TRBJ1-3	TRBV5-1	ASSETGGDGNTIY
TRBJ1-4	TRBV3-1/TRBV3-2	ASSLGQANEKLF
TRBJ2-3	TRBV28	ASSSGGRTDTQY
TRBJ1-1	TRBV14	ASSQLSHSTLGTEAF
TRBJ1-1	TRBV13	ASSLESPGGATEAF
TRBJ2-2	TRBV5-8	ASTRRVGSVRELF
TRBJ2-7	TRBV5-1	ASSLGTGNAYEQY
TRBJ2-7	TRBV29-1	SVDRSGQGSSYEQY
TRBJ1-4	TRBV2	ASSVRTGSGEKLF
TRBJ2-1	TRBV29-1	SVAPPSGWNEQF
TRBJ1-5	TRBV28	ASSSQGLPQH
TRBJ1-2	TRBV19	ASSKATGGDALYGYT
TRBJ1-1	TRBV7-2	ASTIRRDTEAF
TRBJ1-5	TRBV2	ASRGWGNQPQH
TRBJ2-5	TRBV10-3	AISESSSVTETQY
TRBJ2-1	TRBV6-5	ASSPPGSYNEQF
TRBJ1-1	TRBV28	ASSFGGRNTEAF
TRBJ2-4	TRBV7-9	ASSLGTGASKNIQY